In its sample, the clone carrying this T cell receptor (beta chain) was seen many times. HTBI primers from iRepertoire and Arm-PCR of CDR3 regions yielded the TCR beta libraries. Authors' data handling: Among the samples, some 68 TRBV and some 15 TRBJ segments were identified. From the multiplex PCR reads, TCRdb called clonotypes with MiXCR, one entry per CDR3 protein. The V and J calls and clone size are TCRdb's, not the authors'. The sample records roughly 300,000 distinct CDR3 sequences, 20% being singletons. Time point of the sample: persistent/refractory GD, antithyroid drugs over 5 years with positive TRAb. Extracted PBMC RNA gave rise to the TCR library. The data belong to a study of regulatory T cells in long-lasting Graves disease. This CDR3 has 12 amino acids. The ends were cut back, 8 bases at V and 0 bases at J, with 7 bases in the middle. Germline V gene data show CDR1 as MNHNS and CDR2 as SASEGT.

Specimen: peripheral blood mononuclear cells (PBMCs), collected when the disease was refractory, from a patient treated with antithyroid drugs. The V gene is TRBV6-1, the J gene TRBJ1-1; no reliable D call. This receptor was taken from a female donor with Graves disease. CDR3 sequence: CASQTLNTEAFF. The CDR3 nucleotides are TGTGCCAGCCAAACATTGAACACTGAAGCTTTCTTT.